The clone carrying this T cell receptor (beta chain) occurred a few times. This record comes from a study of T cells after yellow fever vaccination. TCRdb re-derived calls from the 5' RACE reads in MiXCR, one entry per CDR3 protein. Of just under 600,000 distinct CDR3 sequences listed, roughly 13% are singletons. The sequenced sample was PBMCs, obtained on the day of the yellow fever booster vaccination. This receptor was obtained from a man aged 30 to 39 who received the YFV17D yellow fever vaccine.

The CDR3 reads CSASGRESGTDTQYF. CDR3 in DNA: TGCAGTGCTAGTGGCCGGGAAAGTGGCACAGATACGCAGTATTTT. The gene calls are TRBV20-1 and TRBJ2-3, with D perhaps TRBD2 (5 bases). The CDR3 covers 15 residues. The V gene's germline CDR1 is DFQATT and CDR2 SNEGSKA (reference sequence). V was cut by 3 bases and J by 1 base, with 14 bases left in between.